The clone carrying this T cell receptor beta chain was picked up a small number of times. Its antigen is undetermined. The sample is drawn from a study of beta chain features in type 1 diabetes. In all sorted populations, purity surpassed 95%. Study-wide results and limits: The naive, central memory and Treg TCRB repertoires of patients appeared to be more similar to one another than those of healthy donors. Any HLA-type effect on TCRB rearrangement remained unresolved here.

Reverse transcribing all isolated RNA meant expressed TCRB transcripts were sequenced. Generated by immunoSEQ multiplex PCR, the TCRdb table keeps only in-frame clones and is missing some. The sample carries 450,000 to 600,000 clones, 30% recorded once. The V gene lost 2 bases and the J gene lost 3 bases, with 8 bases spanning the gap. In germline, CDR1 is SQVTM, CDR2 ANQGSEA. This CDR3 spans 12 amino acids. Sequenced: naive CD4+ T cells from blood. The chain links TRBV29-1 to TRBJ2-7; D is undetermined. The source is a man younger than 35 in good health. The CDR3 region is CSVELGDYEQYF. In DNA form, the CDR3 reads TGCAGCGTTGAATTAGGTGACTACGAGCAGTACTTC.